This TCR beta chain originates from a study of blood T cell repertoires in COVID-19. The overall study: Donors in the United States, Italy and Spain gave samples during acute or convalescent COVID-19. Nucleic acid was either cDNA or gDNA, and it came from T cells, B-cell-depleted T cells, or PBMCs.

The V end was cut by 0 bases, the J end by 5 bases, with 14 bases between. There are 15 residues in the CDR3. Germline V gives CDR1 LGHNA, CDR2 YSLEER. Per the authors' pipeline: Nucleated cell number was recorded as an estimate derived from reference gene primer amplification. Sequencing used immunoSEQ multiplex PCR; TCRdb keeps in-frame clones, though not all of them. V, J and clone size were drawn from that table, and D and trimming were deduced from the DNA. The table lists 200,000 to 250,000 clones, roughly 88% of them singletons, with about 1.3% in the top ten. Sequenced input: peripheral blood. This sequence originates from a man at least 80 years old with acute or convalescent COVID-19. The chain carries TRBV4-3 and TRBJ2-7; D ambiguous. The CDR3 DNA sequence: TGCGCCAGCAGCCAAGAGGAGAGCACCTTAAACGAGCAGTACTTC. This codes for CASSQEESTLNEQYF.